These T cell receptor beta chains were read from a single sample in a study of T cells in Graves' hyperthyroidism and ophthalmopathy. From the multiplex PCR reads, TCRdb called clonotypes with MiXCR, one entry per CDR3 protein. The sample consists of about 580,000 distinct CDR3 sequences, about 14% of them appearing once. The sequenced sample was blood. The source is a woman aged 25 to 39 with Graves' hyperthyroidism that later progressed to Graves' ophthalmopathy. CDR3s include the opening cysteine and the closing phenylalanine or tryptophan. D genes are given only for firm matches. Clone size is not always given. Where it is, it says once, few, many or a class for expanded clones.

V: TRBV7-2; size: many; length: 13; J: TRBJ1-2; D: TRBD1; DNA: TGTGCCAGCAGGCCCGGGACAGGCCATGGCTACACCTTC; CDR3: CASRPGTGHGYTF
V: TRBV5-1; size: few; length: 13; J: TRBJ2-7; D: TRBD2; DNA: TGCGCCAGCGGGCGGGAGGCCTCCTACGAGCAGTACTTC; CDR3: CASGREASYEQYF
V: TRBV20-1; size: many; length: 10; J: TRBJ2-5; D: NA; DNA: TGCAGTGCGCTCGCAGAGACCCAGTACTTC; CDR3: CSALAETQYF
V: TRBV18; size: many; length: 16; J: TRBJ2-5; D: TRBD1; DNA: TGTGCCAGCTCGTACATGGGACAGGCAAGCCAAGAGACCCAGTACTTC; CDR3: CASSYMGQASQETQYF
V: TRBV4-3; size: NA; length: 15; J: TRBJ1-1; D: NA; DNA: TGCGCCAGCAGCCAAGGTGGGGTCACGGACACTGAAGCTTTCTTT; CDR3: CASSQGGVTDTEAFF
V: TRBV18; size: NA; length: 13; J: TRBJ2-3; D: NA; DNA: TGTGCCAGTCACGGGAGCTCGGCAGATACGCAGTATTTT; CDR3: CASHGSSADTQYF
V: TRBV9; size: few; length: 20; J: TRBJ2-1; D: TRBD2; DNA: TGTGCCAGCAGCCCAGAGGGGGGGACTAGCGGGAGAACCACCTACAATGAGCAGTTCTTC; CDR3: CASSPEGGTSGRTTYNEQFF
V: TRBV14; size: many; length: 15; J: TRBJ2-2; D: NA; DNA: TGTGCCAGCAGCCCCGGGACACCGAACACCGGGGAGCTGTTTTTT; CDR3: CASSPGTPNTGELFF
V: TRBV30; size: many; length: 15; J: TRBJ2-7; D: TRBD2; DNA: TGTGCCTGGAACAACTTAGCGGGGGGAGCCTACGAGCAGTACTTC; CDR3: CAWNNLAGGAYEQYF
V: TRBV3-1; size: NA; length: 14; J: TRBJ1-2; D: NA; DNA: TGTGCCAGCAGCCAAGATCCAGGGACGTCGGGCTACACCTTC; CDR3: CASSQDPGTSGYTF
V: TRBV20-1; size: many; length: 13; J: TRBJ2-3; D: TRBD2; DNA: TGCAGTGCTCTAGCGGCTAGCACAGATACGCAGTATTTT; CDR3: CSALAASTDTQYF
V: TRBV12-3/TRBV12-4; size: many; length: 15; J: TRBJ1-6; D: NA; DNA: TGTGCCAGCAGCCGAGGGACCCCCGATAATTCACCCCTCCACTTT; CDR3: CASSRGTPDNSPLHF
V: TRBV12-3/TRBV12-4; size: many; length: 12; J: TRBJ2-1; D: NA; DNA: TGTGCCAGCAGTTTTGGGTGGAATGAGCAGTTCTTC; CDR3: CASSFGWNEQFF
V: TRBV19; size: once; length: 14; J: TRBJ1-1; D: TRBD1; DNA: TGTGCCAGTGGGGAGACAGGGGGGGTCACTGAAGCTTTCTTT; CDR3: CASGETGGVTEAFF
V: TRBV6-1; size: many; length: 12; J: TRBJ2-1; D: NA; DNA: TGTGCCAGCAGTGAAAGTGGTACACGGGAGTTCTTC; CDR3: CASSESGTREFF
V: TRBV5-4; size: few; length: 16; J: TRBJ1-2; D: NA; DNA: TGTGCCAGCAGCCCTTCCATGGCGGGACGGGGAGGTGGCTACACCTTC; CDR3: CASSPSMAGRGGGYTF
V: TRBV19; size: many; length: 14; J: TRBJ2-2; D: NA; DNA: TGTGCCAGTAGCAGTACAGGGTCCACCGGGGAGCTGTTTTTT; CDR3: CASSSTGSTGELFF
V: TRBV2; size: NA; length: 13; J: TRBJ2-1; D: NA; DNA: TGTGCCAGCAGCCGGGTCCAATACAATGAGCAGTTCTTC; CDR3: CASSRVQYNEQFF